This T cell receptor beta chain came from a study of CD8+CD57+ T cells in acquired aplastic anemia. Study-wide context: Sorted CD4+ plus CD8+ cells gave DNA averaging around 3.2 ug. Whole-study results and caveats: Patients shared under 30 CD8+ CDR3 sequences with controls.

In regard to this clonotype: What it recognizes is unknown.

Profiling of TCR beta VDJ combinations and CDR3 sequences used genomic DNA as template. TCRdb independently ran MiXCR on the reads; one entry per CDR3 protein. The sample lists 250,000 to 300,000 distinct CDR3 sequences, around 60% occurring once. The CDR3 spans 17 residues. V dropped 3 bases and J dropped 10; count of bases not matched to a gene: 13. CDR1 SEHNR and CDR2 FQNEAQ come from the germline V gene (reference sequence). Specimen: sorted CD4+, CD8+, or CD8+CD57+ T cells (not recorded which) from PBMCs. This chain uses TRBV7-9 with TRBJ2-1; 12 positions agree with TRBD2. The TCR was taken from a human donor with severe aplastic anemia or a healthy control (not recorded which). CDR3 nucleotides: TGTGCCAGCAGCTTGTCCAAACTAGCGGGGGGCAGCGGGGAGCAGTTCTTC. Its translation is CASSLSKLAGGSGEQFF.